This TCR beta chain appears in the sequencing data of a study of shared clonotypes between healthy human individuals. V was clipped by 0 bases and J by 5 bases; unmatched bases: 1. The CDR3 loop spans 13 amino acids. Germline CDR1 is SGHDT and CDR2 is YYEEEE. For every subset, genomic DNA was evenly distributed across several immunoSEQ plates. Sequencing was performed with immunoSEQ multiplex PCR; in TCRdb, only in-frame clones are kept and a portion is missing. The table records over 2 million clones, 85% to 95% of them present only once. This clone was seen just once. Its antigen is still unknown. Different DNA sequences within this sample yield the same CDR3. Study-level results: Estimated richness values were generally larger in naive subsets than in memory subsets. Sample collection involved blood only; tissue repertoires are likely different.

The TCR sequence derives from a man in his late teens or twenties in good health. Material for sequencing was naive CD4+ T cells sorted from blood. Specified subset: CD45RA+ positively selected. The chain joins TRBV5-6 to TRBJ2-7, with 8 positions matching TRBD1. As DNA, the CDR3 is TGTGCCAGCAGCTTGGACAGGGGGAACGAGCAGTACTTC. Translated: CASSLDRGNEQYF. Based on the CDR3 plus reference TRBV5-6 and TRBJ2-7, the full variable domain is DAGVTQSPTHLIKTRGQQVTLRCSPKSGHDTVSWYQQALGQGPQFIFQYYEEEERQRGNFPDRFSGHQFPNYSSELNVNALLLGDSALYLCASSLDRGNEQYFGPGTRLTVT.